One and the same sample provided the 9 T cell receptor beta chains below, sequenced in a study of cytomegalovirus exposure and HLA in healthy donors. Primers: 60 Vbeta forward and 13 Jbeta reverse. Profiling relied on immunoSEQ multiplex PCR, and the TCRdb table lists in-frame clones only, not all of them. The sample lists about 100,000 clones; around 80% were seen once. The specimen was PBMCs. All receptors derive from a woman aged 60-75 years in good health and CMV-seronegative.

The chain is built from TRBV6-5 and TRBJ2-1; 7 bases match TRBD1. Looked up from germline, CDR1 is MNHEY and CDR2 is SVGAGI. The CDR3 loop spans 16 amino acids. V lost 4 bases, J lost 4 bases, and 10 bases stayed unmatched. Written as DNA, the CDR3 is TGTGCCAGCAGTTTCCACAGGGGAGCCCCGTACAATGAGCAGTTCTTC. Amino acids: CASSFHRGAPYNEQFF.

The chain combines TRBV6-5 with TRBJ2-7, with TRBD2 matching over 9 bases. J lost 1 base, V lost 6 bases, and 7 bases had no gene match. This CDR3 is 15 amino acids long. Germline values: CDR1 MNHEY, CDR2 SVGAGI. This chain's CDR3 is CASRPISGGSYEQYF. CDR3 nucleotides: TGTGCCAGCAGGCCTATTAGCGGGGGTTCCTACGAGCAGTACTTC.

Of note for this clone: The same CDR3 arises from other DNA sequences in this sample as well. The V call is TRBV6-1, the J call TRBJ2-1; weak D call: TRBD1 (6 bases). Germline loops: CDR1 MNHNS, CDR2 SASEGT. This CDR3 region has 14 residues. V was clipped by 6 bases and J by 4 bases, with 13 bases between them. The CDR3 region has the DNA TGTGCCAGCAGCGAAAGACAGGATTACAATGAGCAGTTCTTC. Its protein product is CASSERQDYNEQFF.

The chain uses TRBV4-1 and TRBJ2-3; no reliable D call. With 4 bases removed from V and 0 bases from J, the gap between germline ends came to 8 bases. The CDR3 runs to 14 residues. The germline V gene has CDR1 MGHRA and CDR2 YSYEKL. The CDR3 protein is CASSRQTSTDTQYF. In DNA form, the CDR3 reads TGCGCCAGCAGCCGCCAGACTAGCACAGATACGCAGTATTTT.

The table lists this clone with a few counts. The chain links TRBV30 to TRBJ2-3; maybe TRBD1 (5 bases). The germline V and J ends were trimmed by 0 bases and 0 bases, with 7 bases remaining between them. The CDR3 extends over 14 amino acids. CDR1 and CDR2 from the germline V gene are GTSNPN and SVGIG (reference sequence). DNA for the CDR3: TGTGCCTGGAGTGTGGGGCTGAGCACAGATACGCAGTATTTT. Amino acid sequence: CAWSVGLSTDTQYF.

The chain has TRBV6-6 and TRBJ2-5, with a tentative D call TRBD2 (5 bases). This CDR3 region has 16 residues. CDR1 and CDR2 from the germline V gene are MNHNY and SVGAGI (reference sequence). V was clipped by 4 bases and J by 2 bases, with 17 bases between them. The CDR3 DNA reads TGTGCCAGCAGTTCTTGGGGAGCGGAGAGACAAGAGACCCAGTACTTC. Amino acid sequence: CASSSWGAERQETQYF.

The chain joins TRBV5-8 to TRBJ2-2; TRBD2 agrees at 14 bases. The CDR3 length is 16 residues. The germline gives CDR1 SGHTS, CDR2 YDEGEE. With V trimmed by 9 bases and J by 2 bases, 6 bases remained unmatched. CDR3: CATGTSGSINTGELFF. CDR3 coding DNA: TGTGCCACCGGGACTAGCGGGAGTATTAACACCGGGGAGCTGTTTTTT.

As regards this clone: No conserved phenylalanine or tryptophan is present at the end of the CDR3, so a read error is the likely explanation. The limits of the CDR3 on the DNA are not certain, so only TCRdb's listed CDR3 is given. CDR3 protein: CASSLVLPAR. The chain carries TRBV5-4 and TRBJ1-1. Per the germline V gene, CDR1 is SGHNT and CDR2 is YYREEE (reference sequence). The CDR3 is 10 residues long, ends included.

The gene calls are TRBV4-3 and TRBJ2-3; 10 nucleotides align to TRBD2. CDR3 length equals 18 residues. Germline V gene lookup returns CDR1 LGHNA and CDR2 YSLEER. Trimming cost V 0 bases and J 4 bases; bases outside gene matches: 10. The CDR3 sequence: CASSQDHSSGSTPDTQYF. CDR3 coding DNA: TGCGCCAGCAGCCAAGACCACTCTAGCGGGAGTACCCCAGATACGCAGTATTTT.